This T cell receptor beta chain was documented in a study of blood T cell repertoires in COVID-19. V was pared by 1 base and J by 9 bases, with 11 bases of the junction left unmatched. The CDR3 has 15 residues. Germline loops: CDR1 LNHNV, CDR2 YYDKDF (reference sequence). Only in-frame clones appear in the TCRdb table, and some are missing; sequencing was by immunoSEQ multiplex PCR. The sample consists of roughly 25,000 clones, about nine tenths of them appearing once. The TCR originated in a woman older than 75 with acute or convalescent COVID-19. The V call is TRBV15, the J call TRBJ2-7; 8 bases are shared with TRBD2. The sequencing sample was made of peripheral blood. Written as DNA, the CDR3 is TGTGCCACCAGCAGAGTAGCGGGAATATTGACAGCGCAGTACTTC. Protein sequence: CATSRVAGILTAQYF. Supplemented by reference TRBV15 and TRBJ2-7, the full variable domain reads DAMVIQNPRYQVTQFGKPVTLSCSQTLNHNVMYWYQQKSSQAPKLLFHYYDKDFNNEADTPDNFQSRRPNTSFCFLDIRSPGLGDTAMYLCATSRVAGILTAQYFGPGTRLTVT.